One T cell receptor beta chain is described in this entry. What it recognizes is unknown. There are 16 residues in the CDR3. V lost 1 base and J 0 bases, leaving 9 bases between the germline ends. The germline CDR1 and CDR2 sequences are LGHNA and YNFKEQ. The data originate from a study of T cell responses to AZD1222 COVID-19 vaccine. Study findings and constraints: With two AZD1222 doses given, Spike-specific TCR breadth and depth both rose.

TCRdb keeps only in-frame clones here, not all; method: immunoSEQ multiplex PCR. The table includes under 150,000 clones, about 90% detected once. The clonotype was recovered from an adult in good health. V gene TRBV4-2 combines with J gene TRBJ2-2; D perhaps matches TRBD2 (5 bases). Source: peripheral blood, taken on day 0 of MenACWY control vaccination. CDR3 coding DNA: TGTGCCAGCAGCCAAGTTGGCGGGTCGAACACCGGGGAGCTGTTTTTT. It yields the protein CASSQVGGSNTGELFF.